Listed below are T cell receptor beta chains from one sample, sequenced in a study of metastatic and nonmetastatic thyroid tumors. TCRdb recomputed clones from the PCR reads via MiXCR. The repertoire has tens of thousands of clones, approximately 13% of them found once; the top ten carry more than 7%. The sequencing input was tumor tissue. The receptors come from a female donor with papillary thyroid cancer or a benign thyroid nodule (not recorded which). Some clones in this sample may be carry-over from other donors' samples. The CDR3 runs from the conserved cysteine through the conserved F or W. A D gene is named only where the DNA matches it firmly. Clone size, where shown, is once, few, many, or a class for clones that have expanded.

d_gene,j_gene,v_gene,abundance,CDR3aa,CDR3nt
TRBD2,TRBJ2-3,TRBV7-3,many,CATAGLAGDTQYF,TGTGCCACCGCTGGACTAGCGGGAGATACGCAGTATTTT
.,TRBJ2-3,TRBV2,many,CASRGAPGRGKGDTQYF,TGTGCCAGCAGGGGGGCTCCGGGGCGGGGAAAAGGAGATACGCAGTATTTT
.,TRBJ2-1,TRBV6-1,few,CASSMGNEQFF,TGTGCCAGCAGCATGGGTAATGAGCAGTTCTTC
TRBD2,TRBJ2-3,TRBV19,many,CASSLGLANTDTQYF,TGTGCCAGTAGTTTAGGACTAGCCAACACAGATACGCAGTATTTT
.,TRBJ2-7,TRBV7-3,many,CASSPSYQPTDEQYF,TGTGCCAGCAGCCCATCCTACCAGCCTACCGACGAGCAGTACTTC
.,TRBJ2-1,TRBV4-1,many,CASSQEGPPVLGLDNEQFF,TGCGCCAGCAGCCAAGAGGGTCCGCCAGTCCTAGGACTTGACAATGAGCAGTTCTTC
.,TRBJ2-7,TRBV11-2,.,CASSLNGPRGSYEQYF,TGTGCAAGCAGCTTAAACGGACCCAGGGGTTCATACGAGCAGTACTTC
TRBD2,TRBJ2-2,TRBV7-9,many,CASSLGLDYTGELFF,TGTGCCAGCAGCTTGGGACTAGATTACACCGGGGAGCTGTTTTTT
TRBD2,TRBJ2-1,TRBV5-1,many,CASSLGVSGVGYVEQFF,TGCGCCAGCAGCTTGGGGGTTAGCGGGGTAGGATACGTTGAGCAGTTCTTC
.,TRBJ2-1,TRBV7-9,many,CASSFSTTVEQFF,TGTGCCAGCAGCTTCTCCACGACGGTAGAGCAGTTCTTC
.,TRBJ1-2,TRBV6-1,few,CASSLRGNGYTF,TGTGCCAGCAGTCTCAGGGGCAACGGCTACACCTTC
.,TRBJ2-1,TRBV2,.,CASRFTRENEQLF,TGTGCCAGCCGTTTTACTAGGGAAAATGAGCAGTTATTC
.,TRBJ2-6,TRBV6-1,many,CASSEFRGANVLTF,TGTGCCAGCAGTGAATTCAGGGGGGCCAACGTCCTGACTTTC
.,TRBJ2-2,TRBV29-1,many,CSVALTGTLNTGELFF,TGCAGCGTTGCTCTTACCGGGACACTCAACACCGGGGAGCTGTTTTTT
.,TRBJ1-4,TRBV28,many,CASSLIRARNEKLFF,TGTGCCAGCAGCCTTATTCGGGCCCGTAATGAAAAACTGTTTTTT
.,TRBJ2-5,TRBV7-3,few,CASSSLPQETQYF,TGTGCCAGCAGCTCCCTTCCCCAAGAGACCCAGTACTTC
.,TRBJ1-3,TRBV29-1,many,CSVDRGNTIYF,TGCAGCGTTGACAGGGGAAACACCATATATTTT
.,TRBJ1-5,TRBV19,many,CASSIQGTNQPQHF,TGTGCCAGTAGTATACAGGGTACCAATCAGCCCCAGCATTTT
.,TRBJ1-4,TRBV3-1,many,CASSDTRGEKLFF,TGTGCCAGCAGCGATACCCGGGGGGAAAAACTGTTTTTT
.,TRBJ2-1,TRBV27,many,CASSQLVRLDNEQFF,TGTGCCAGCAGTCAACTAGTACGCCTGGACAATGAGCAGTTCTTC
.,TRBJ1-6,TRBV12-3/TRBV12-4,many,CASSFGVFWEGKSPLHF,TGTGCCAGCAGTTTTGGCGTTTTTTGGGAGGGAAAGTCACCCCTCCACTTT
.,TRBJ1-2,TRBV6-5,many,CASSYFRNYGYTF,TGTGCCAGCAGTTACTTCCGAAACTATGGCTACACCTTC
.,TRBJ1-5,TRBV19,many,CASSARTGMGQPQHF,TGTGCCAGTTCCGCCCGGACCGGAATGGGTCAGCCCCAGCATTTT
.,TRBJ2-5,TRBV7-2,many,CASSADHKETQYF,TGTGCCAGCAGCGCAGACCACAAAGAGACCCAGTACTTC
.,TRBJ1-6,TRBV11-2,.,CASSFGWGGVASPLHF,TGTGCCAGCAGCTTTGGTTGGGGCGGAGTAGCTTCACCCCTCCACTTT
.,TRBJ2-7,TRBV30,.,CAWSVRDAYEQYF,TGTGCCTGGAGTGTGAGGGACGCCTACGAGCAGTACTTC
.,TRBJ2-3,TRBV7-2,.,CASSLAVDTQYF,TGTGCCAGCAGCTTAGCAGTGGATACGCAGTATTTT
.,TRBJ1-2,TRBV18,many,CASSLTADNYGYTF,TGTGCAAGCTCACTTACAGCGGATAACTATGGCTACACCTTC
.,TRBJ2-1,TRBV7-3,.,CASSLGSGTYDEQFF,TGTGCCAGCAGCTTGGGATCGGGAACCTACGATGAGCAGTTCTTC
TRBD2,TRBJ2-7,TRBV28,many,CASSSPRTSGRWGEQYF,TGTGCCAGCAGTTCACCCCGGACTAGCGGGAGATGGGGCGAGCAGTACTTC
.,TRBJ2-4,TRBV28,many,CASSQRGLLLAKNIQYF,TGTGCCAGCAGTCAACGAGGTCTTCTTCTAGCCAAAAACATTCAGTACTTC
.,TRBJ2-2,TRBV29-1,many,CSGKIPPGELFF,TGCAGCGGCAAGATTCCCCCCGGGGAGCTGTTTTTT
TRBD1,TRBJ2-2,TRBV5-1,many,CASSLQGSTGELFF,TGCGCCAGCAGCTTACAGGGGAGCACCGGGGAGCTGTTTTTT
.,TRBJ1-2,TRBV7-9,many,CASNLGVKGYTF,TGTGCCAGTAACCTCGGGGTAAAAGGCTACACCTTC
.,TRBJ1-6,TRBV25-1,many,CASSPRVPYNSPLHF,TGTGCCAGCAGTCCCAGGGTCCCCTATAATTCACCCCTCCACTTT
.,TRBJ2-7,TRBV6-2/TRBV6-3,few,CADRVQYF,TGTGCCGATAGAGTGCAGTACTTC
.,TRBJ2-7,TRBV12-3/TRBV12-4,few,CASRSSGYEQYF,TGTGCCAGCCGGAGTAGTGGCTACGAGCAGTACTTC
.,TRBJ1-2,TRBV12-3/TRBV12-4,many,CASSPGGGYTF,TGTGCCAGCAGCCCGGGCGGGGGCTACACCTTC
.,TRBJ1-2,TRBV20-1,once,CSVPDRYLEGYTF,TGCAGTGTTCCGGACCGCTACCTCGAGGGCTACACCTTC
.,TRBJ1-1,TRBV11-3,many,CASSPGPMNTEAFF,TGTGCCAGCAGCCCGGGACCTATGAACACTGAAGCTTTCTTT
.,TRBJ2-7,TRBV3-1,many,CASSQGAARGGQYF,TGTGCCAGCAGCCAAGGGGCAGCGAGGGGAGGGCAGTACTTC
.,TRBJ2-5,TRBV2,many,CASSAEGAWETQYF,TGTGCCAGCAGTGCGGAGGGGGCATGGGAGACCCAGTACTTC
.,TRBJ1-5,TRBV20-1,.,CSASDPLQPQHF,TGCAGTGCGTCAGACCCACTTCAGCCACAGCATTTT
.,TRBJ1-4,TRBV28,many,CASSLYRGASNEKLFF,TGTGCCAGCAGTTTATACCGTGGGGCTTCCAATGAAAAACTGTTTTTT
TRBD1,TRBJ1-4,TRBV2,many,CASRGQATNEKLFF,TGTGCCAGCAGGGGACAGGCAACTAATGAAAAACTGTTTTTT
.,TRBJ1-1,TRBV2,many,CASSEAENTEAFF,TGTGCCAGCAGTGAAGCGGAGAACACTGAAGCTTTCTTT
TRBD2,TRBJ2-3,TRBV7-2,.,CASSPQLAVSTDTQYF,TGTGCCAGCAGCCCGCAGCTAGCGGTGAGCACAGATACGCAGTATTTT
TRBD1,TRBJ1-5,TRBV2,many,CASKGTGAGQPQHF,TGTGCCAGCAAGGGGACAGGGGCTGGTCAGCCCCAGCATTTT
.,TRBJ2-1,TRBV9,many,CASSVGFVLAVDEQFF,TGTGCCAGCAGCGTAGGATTCGTACTAGCTGTGGATGAGCAGTTCTTC
.,TRBJ2-1,TRBV5-1,many,CASSLALRQNEQFF,TGCGCCAGCAGCTTGGCCTTGAGGCAGAATGAGCAGTTCTTC
.,TRBJ2-3,TRBV11-3,many,CASSSRTRARTDTQYF,TGTGCCAGCAGCTCCAGAACCAGGGCCCGCACAGATACGCAGTATTTT
.,TRBJ2-7,TRBV29-1,many,CSVGTGTMSEQYF,TGCAGCGTTGGTACCGGGACAATGAGCGAGCAGTACTTC
TRBD2,TRBJ2-5,TRBV2,many,CASSESGLAGVETQYF,TGTGCCAGCAGTGAATCGGGGCTAGCGGGAGTTGAGACCCAGTACTTC
.,TRBJ1-5,TRBV29-1,.,CSVERGEGQPQHF,TGCAGCGTTGAAAGAGGAGAGGGACAGCCCCAGCATTTT